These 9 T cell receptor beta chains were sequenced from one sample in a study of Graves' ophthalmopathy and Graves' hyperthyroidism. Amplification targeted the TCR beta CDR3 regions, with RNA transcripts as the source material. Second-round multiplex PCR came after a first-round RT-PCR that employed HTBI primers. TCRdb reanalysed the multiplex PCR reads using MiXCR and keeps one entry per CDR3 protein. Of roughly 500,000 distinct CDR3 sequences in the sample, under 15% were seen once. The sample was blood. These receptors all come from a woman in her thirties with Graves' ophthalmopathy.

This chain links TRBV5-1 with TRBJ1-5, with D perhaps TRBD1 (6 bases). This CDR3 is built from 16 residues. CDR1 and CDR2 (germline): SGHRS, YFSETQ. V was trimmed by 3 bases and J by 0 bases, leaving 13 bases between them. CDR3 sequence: CASSWGAGDSNQPQHF. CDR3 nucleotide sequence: TGCGCCAGCAGCTGGGGGGCAGGGGATAGCAATCAGCCCCAGCATTTT.

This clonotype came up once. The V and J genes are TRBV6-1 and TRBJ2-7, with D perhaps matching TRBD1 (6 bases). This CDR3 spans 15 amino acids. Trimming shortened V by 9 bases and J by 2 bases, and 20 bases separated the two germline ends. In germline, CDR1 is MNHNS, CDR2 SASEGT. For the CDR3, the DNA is TGTGCCAGTGCGCTCTCTCCGGACAGCCCCTACGAGCAGTACTTC. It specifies CASALSPDSPYEQYF.

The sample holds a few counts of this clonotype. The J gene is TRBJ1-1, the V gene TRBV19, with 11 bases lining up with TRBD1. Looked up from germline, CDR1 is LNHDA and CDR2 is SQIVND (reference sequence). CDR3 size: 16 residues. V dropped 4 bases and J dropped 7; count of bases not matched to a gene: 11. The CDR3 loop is CASSRGQGALTSEAFF. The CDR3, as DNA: TGTGCCAGTAGTAGAGGACAGGGGGCCCTTACCAGTGAAGCTTTCTTT.

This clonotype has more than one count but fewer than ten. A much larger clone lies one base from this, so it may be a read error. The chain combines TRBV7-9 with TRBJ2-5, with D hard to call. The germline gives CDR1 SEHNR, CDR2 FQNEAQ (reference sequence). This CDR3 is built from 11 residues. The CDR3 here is CASSTKETKYF. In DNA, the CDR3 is TGTGCCAGCAGCACTAAAGAGACCAAGTACTTC.

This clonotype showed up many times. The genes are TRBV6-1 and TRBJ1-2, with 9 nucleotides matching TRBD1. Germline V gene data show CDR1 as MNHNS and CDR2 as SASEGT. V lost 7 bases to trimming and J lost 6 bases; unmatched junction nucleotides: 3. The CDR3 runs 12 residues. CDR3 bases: TGTGCCAGCATGAGGGACAGGGATGGCTACACCTTC. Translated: CASMRDRDGYTF.

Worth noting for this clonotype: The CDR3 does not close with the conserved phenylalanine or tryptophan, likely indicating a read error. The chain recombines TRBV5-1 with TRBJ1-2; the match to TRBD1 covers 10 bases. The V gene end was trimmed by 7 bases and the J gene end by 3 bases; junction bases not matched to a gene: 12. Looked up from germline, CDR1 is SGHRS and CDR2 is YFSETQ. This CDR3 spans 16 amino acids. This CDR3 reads CASRTGTGDDYYGYTY. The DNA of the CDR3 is TGCGCCAGCCGTACCGGGACAGGGGACGACTACTATGGCTACACCTAC.

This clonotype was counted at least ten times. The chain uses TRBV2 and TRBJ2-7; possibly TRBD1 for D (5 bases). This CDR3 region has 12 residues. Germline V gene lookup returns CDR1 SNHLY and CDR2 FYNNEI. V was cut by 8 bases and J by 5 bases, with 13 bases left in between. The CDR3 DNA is TGTGCCAGCGGGATGGGGCACGACGAGCAGTACTTC. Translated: CASGMGHDEQYF.

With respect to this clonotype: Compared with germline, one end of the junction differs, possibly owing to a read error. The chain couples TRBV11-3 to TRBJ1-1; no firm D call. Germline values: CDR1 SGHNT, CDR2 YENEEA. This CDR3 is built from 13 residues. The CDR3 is CACSLESNTEAFF. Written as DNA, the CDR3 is TGTGCCTGCAGCTTGGAGTCGAACACTGAAGCTTTCTTT.

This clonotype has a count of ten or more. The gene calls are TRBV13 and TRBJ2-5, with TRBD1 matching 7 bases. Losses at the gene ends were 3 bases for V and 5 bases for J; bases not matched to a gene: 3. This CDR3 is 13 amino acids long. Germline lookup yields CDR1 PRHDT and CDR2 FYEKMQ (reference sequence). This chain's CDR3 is CASSFRQGETQYF. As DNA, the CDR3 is TGTGCCAGCAGCTTTCGACAGGGCGAGACCCAGTACTTC.